This TCR beta chain came from a study of blood T cell repertoires in COVID-19. Study as a whole: The study drew acute and convalescent COVID-19 samples from the United States, Italy and Spain.

Original methodology: Estimation of nucleated cell counts relied on the amplification of reference gene primers. Produced via immunoSEQ multiplex PCR; TCRdb's table is partial and in-frame only. V, J and clone size were drawn from that table, and D and trimming were deduced from the DNA. Here the sample spans 150,000 to 160,000 clones, nearly 80% being singletons. V was clipped by 7 bases and J by 3 bases; unmatched bases: 15. The CDR3 length is 17 residues. Germline V CDR1 and CDR2: MRHNA, SNTAGT. Sequencing used peripheral blood. This clonotype was sampled from a man at least 80 years old with acute or convalescent COVID-19. This chain uses TRBV6-4 with TRBJ2-3; 8 nucleotides agree with TRBD2. CDR3 DNA: TGTGCCAGCACCCGAACCGACAGCGGGGGCGGGACAGATACGCAGTATTTT. Amino acid sequence: CASTRTDSGGGTDTQYF.